This T cell receptor beta chain was identified during a study of T cell changes during pregnancy in multiple sclerosis (dated by TCRdb to the late 2010s). Some background on the complete study: Changes in the T cell repertoire over the course of pregnancy were examined in this study in women with multiple sclerosis.

Preparation of the library involved the immunoSEQ multiplex PCR assay. TCRdb holds this immuneACCESS table with in-frame rearrangements only. Some clones are missing; in checked studies, unresolved V genes explain under half, and the rest has no known cause. The sample contains 40,000 or so clones, approximately 92% of them found a single time. The top ten clones comprise roughly 12% of the sample. The CDR3 has 15 amino acids, counting the end cysteine and phenylalanine. This entry keeps only the CDR3 DNA: 45 bases, framed from base 1. Unmatched junction bases come to 3, with V trimmed by 2 bases and J by 5 bases. For CDR1 and CDR2, the germline V gene (reference sequence) lists SEHNR and FQNEAQ. Concerning this clone: Its recognized antigen is unknown. No clone much larger than this one lies a single base away; base qualities are absent.

The sample consisted of CD8+ T cells from peripheral blood mononuclear cells, taken after pregnancy. This sequence originates from a female donor with multiple sclerosis, enrolled in a pregnancy study. The chain uses TRBV7-9 and TRBJ2-1, and 10 bases in between align with TRBD2. The CDR3 protein sequence reads: CASSLKRGGNNEQFF. The DNA reads TGTGCCAGCAGCTTAAAGCGGGGGGGAAACAATGAGCAGTTCTTC.